The 15 T cell receptor beta chains given below trace back to one sample, sequenced in a study of T cell responses to AZD1222 COVID-19 vaccine. Only in-frame clones appear in the TCRdb table, and some are missing; sequencing was by immunoSEQ multiplex PCR. The sample has 90,000 to 110,000 clones, 82% seen once. The sequencing used peripheral blood, collected on day 0 of AZD1222 vaccination. The receptors originated from an adult in good health.

The chain employs TRBV27 and TRBJ1-1; TRBD1 is a possible D gene (6 bases). Trimming shortened V by 0 bases and J by 11 bases, and 19 bases separated the two germline ends. CDR3 length: 15 residues. From germline, CDR1 is MNHEY and CDR2 SMNVEV (reference sequence). The CDR3: CASSLSGGPLSWAFF. As DNA, the CDR3 is TGTGCCAGCAGTTTATCGGGGGGGCCTCTCTCTTGGGCTTTCTTT.

This clone was counted between two and nine times. The V and J genes are TRBV6-2 or TRBV6-3 and TRBJ1-1; possibly TRBD1 for D (5 bases). Trimming pared 2 bases from V and 6 bases from J, leaving 13 bases between. The germline gives CDR1 MNHEY, CDR2 SVGEGT. The CDR3 has 14 residues. CDR3: CASSYGAGLAEAFF. CDR3 coding DNA: TGTGCCAGCAGTTACGGAGCAGGGCTGGCTGAAGCTTTCTTT.

This clone appeared once. The chain recombines TRBV7-9 with TRBJ1-1; no firm D call. The CDR3 contains 15 residues. Germline V lookup: CDR1 SEHNR, CDR2 FQNEAQ (reference sequence). V shed 5 bases and J shed 0 bases, with 13 bases lying between them. CDR3 amino acids: CASSRPGSMNTEAFF. The CDR3 nucleotides read TGTGCCAGCAGCCGACCGGGATCGATGAACACTGAAGCTTTCTTT. The whole variable domain, remainder taken from reference TRBV7-9 and TRBJ1-1, is DTGVSQNPRHKITKRGQNVTFRCDPISEHNRLYWYRQTLGQGPEFLTYFQNEAQLEKSRLLSDRFSAERPKGSFSTLEIQRTEQGDSAMYLCASSRPGSMNTEAFFGQGTRLTVV.

The rearrangement links TRBV29-1 to TRBJ1-2; D uncertain. The CDR3 totals 11 residues. Per germline, CDR1 SQVTM and CDR2 ANQGSEA. The V and J ends lost 4 bases and 3 bases respectively, with 6 bases between them. CDR3 nucleotide sequence: TGCAGCGTTGGGTTTGACTATGGCTACACCTTC. Amino acid sequence: CSVGFDYGYTF.

This rearrangement joins TRBV15 to TRBJ2-7, with D possibly matching TRBD1 (6 bases). CDR1 is LNHNV and CDR2 is YYDKDF in the germline V gene (reference sequence). This CDR3 is 15 amino acids long. Trimming shortened V by 1 base and J by 3 bases, and 13 bases separated the two germline ends. CDR3 in amino acids: CATSRVGAGDYEQYF. The CDR3, as DNA: TGTGCCACCAGCAGAGTGGGAGCAGGGGACTACGAGCAGTACTTC.

V is TRBV30 and J is TRBJ1-2; weak D call: TRBD1 (5 bases). The ends were cut back, 0 bases at V and 1 base at J, with 15 bases in the middle. Germline V gives CDR1 GTSNPN, CDR2 SVGIG (reference sequence). The CDR3 contains 16 residues. The CDR3 sequence: CAWSVGPLDFNYGYTF. As DNA, the CDR3 is TGTGCCTGGAGTGTGGGGCCTCTAGATTTTAACTATGGCTACACCTTC.

J is TRBJ2-2 and V is TRBV7-9; D not certain. CDR1 SEHNR and CDR2 FQNEAQ come from the germline V gene (reference sequence). V gave up 4 bases and J gave up 6 bases, with 6 bases separating them. The CDR3 is made up of 12 amino acids. DNA for the CDR3: TGTGCCAGCAGCTCCCCCCCCGGGGAGCTGTTTTTT. This codes for CASSSPPGELFF.

This rearrangement joins TRBV5-1 to TRBJ2-1; D unclear. Germline V gives CDR1 SGHRS, CDR2 YFSETQ. This CDR3 contains 12 residues. With 1 base removed from V and 7 bases from J, the gap between germline ends came to 6 bases. CDR3 residues: CASSLSGNEQFF. The CDR3 DNA reads TGCGCCAGCAGCTTGAGTGGGAATGAGCAGTTCTTC.

The rearrangement uses TRBV3-1 (or the pseudogene TRBV3-2) and TRBJ2-7; D is unclear. The V end was cut by 2 bases, the J end by 1 base, with 9 bases between. Germline CDR1 and CDR2: LGHDT and YNNKEL (reference sequence). The length of the CDR3 is 14 residues. CDR3 coding DNA: TGTGCCAGCAGCCAACGGGCTACGTCCTACGAGCAGTACTTC. Translation gives CASSQRATSYEQYF.

J is TRBJ1-2 and V is TRBV6-2 or TRBV6-3; weak D call: TRBD1 (6 bases). Germline lookup yields CDR1 MNHEY and CDR2 SVGEGT. V was shortened by 6 bases and J by 5 bases, with 13 bases between the two germline ends. The CDR3 covers 13 residues. Here the CDR3 DNA reads TGTGCCAGCAGCCCGGACAGAATGTATGGCTACACCTTC. Encoded protein: CASSPDRMYGYTF.

The chain recombines TRBV11-2 with TRBJ1-2; D uncertain. V lost 0 bases and J lost 4, with 15 bases in between. CDR1 is SGHAT and CDR2 is FQNNGV in the germline V gene. The CDR3 spans 16 residues. In DNA, the CDR3 is TGTGCCAGCAGCTTAGAGAGGAAACAGTTCCCCTATGGCTACACCTTC. It specifies CASSLERKQFPYGYTF.

The genes are TRBV6-1 and TRBJ1-2; D ambiguous. The CDR3 contains 13 residues. The V end lost 3 bases, the J end lost 4 bases, and 9 bases lay between the germline ends. In germline, CDR1 is MNHNS, CDR2 SASEGT. CDR3 in amino acids: CASSDSGFYGYTF. The CDR3, as DNA: TGTGCCAGCAGTGATTCAGGCTTCTATGGCTACACCTTC.

V and J are TRBV5-5 and TRBJ2-7; 8 bases line up with TRBD1. Per germline, CDR1 SGHKS and CDR2 YYEKEE (reference sequence). V shed 4 bases, J shed 2 bases, and the junction held 8 bases outside the gene matches. The CDR3 is 15 amino acids. The CDR3 nucleotides are TGTGCCAGCAGCCTGACAGGGGAACTCGCCTACGAGCAGTACTTC. This codes for CASSLTGELAYEQYF.

Details on this clone: This CDR3 is also generated by other DNA sequences in the sample. The chain uses TRBV7-9 and TRBJ2-2, with 8 nucleotides matching TRBD1. Trimming removed 1 base from V and 4 bases from J; junction bases left unmatched: 8. The CDR3 spans 17 residues. Germline V lookup: CDR1 SEHNR, CDR2 FQNEAQ (reference sequence). CDR3 amino acids: CASSLGSGGRFTGELFF. The CDR3 DNA reads as TGTGCCAGCAGCTTAGGCTCAGGGGGCCGATTCACCGGGGAGCTGTTTTTT.

The rearrangement joins TRBV7-8 to TRBJ1-2; D remains ambiguous. Germline V gives CDR1 SGHVS, CDR2 FQNEAQ. Trimming cost V 5 bases and J 0 bases, with 16 bases left between them. This CDR3 spans 16 amino acids. Here the CDR3 reads CASSLEGGVTNYGYTF. CDR3 nucleotides: TGTGCCAGCAGCCTGGAGGGAGGAGTCACTAACTATGGCTACACCTTC.